Following are 32 T cell receptor beta chains from one sample sequenced in a study of breast tumors, draining lymph nodes, adjacent tissues. MiXCR, applied by TCRdb to the multiplex PCR reads, yields one record per CDR3 protein. The table has about 230,000 distinct CDR3 sequences, approximately 29% seen once; the top ten hold 1.1% to 1.5%. Axillary draining lymph nodes of breast cancer patients supplied the node samples. Sequencing was done on a sample of axillary lymph node tissue. Receptor source: a female donor with breast cancer. Some clones in this sample may be carry-over from other donors' samples.

The rearrangement links TRBV7-6 to TRBJ2-7; weak D call: TRBD1 (6 bases). Trimming stripped 5 bases from V and 1 base from J, with 12 bases between. The CDR3 length is 14 residues. Germline V CDR1 and CDR2: SGHVS, FNYEAQ. Here the CDR3 DNA reads TGTGCCAGCAGCAAACAGGGTCCTTCCTACGAGCAGTACTTC. This encodes CASSKQGPSYEQYF. The variable domain in full, with the rest retrieved from reference TRBV7-6 and TRBJ2-7, is GAGVSQSPRYKVTKRGQDVALRCDPISGHVSLYWYRQALGQGPEFLTYFNYEAQQDKSGLPNDRFSAERPEGSISTLTIQRTEQRDSAMYRCASSKQGPSYEQYFGPGTRLTVT.

This clonotype has ten or more counts. The V and J genes are TRBV14 and TRBJ2-3; TRBD2 matches at 8 bases. This CDR3 comprises 17 residues. V lost 0 bases and J lost 4; bases outside the gene matches: 9. CDR1 and CDR2 from the germline V gene are SGHDN and FVKESK. CDR3 in amino acids: CASSQDGAGVWADTQYF. The CDR3 DNA reads TGTGCCAGCAGCCAAGATGGAGCGGGAGTGTGGGCAGATACGCAGTATTTT.

This clonotype has at least ten counts. The V gene is TRBV9, the J gene TRBJ2-5; no firm D call. The V end lost 0 bases, the J end lost 5 bases, and 14 bases lay between the germline ends. This CDR3 comprises 15 residues. Germline V gene data show CDR1 as SGDLS and CDR2 as YYNGEE. This chain's CDR3 is CASSVATQPSETQYF. CDR3 coding DNA: TGTGCCAGCAGCGTAGCCACCCAGCCTTCGGAGACCCAGTACTTC.

In its sample, this clonotype was seen many times. The chain employs TRBV9 and TRBJ2-3; the match to TRBD2 covers 8 bases. The CDR3 totals 18 residues. After removal of 5 bases from V and 1 base from J, the junction contained 15 bases not matched to a gene. Germline CDR1 is SGDLS and CDR2 is YYNGEE. The CDR3 DNA is TGTGCCAGCAGTTGGGGGGGACTAGGAATCGGTGGCACAGATACGCAGTATTTT. Protein: CASSWGGLGIGGTDTQYF.

V is TRBV20-1 and J is TRBJ2-5; tentative D call: TRBD2 (6 bases). The germline V and J ends were trimmed by 3 bases and 2 bases, with 25 bases remaining between them. The CDR3 spans 18 residues. Germline CDR1 reads DFQATT; CDR2 reads SNEGSKA (reference sequence). This CDR3 is CSASGLPFGGAKQETQYF. CDR3 in DNA: TGCAGTGCTAGTGGTTTGCCGTTCGGCGGGGCCAAACAAGAGACCCAGTACTTC.

This clonotype came up once. The V and J genes are TRBV5-1 and TRBJ1-1; D gene ambiguous. The CDR3 is made up of 13 amino acids. Trimming took 7 bases from V and 4 from J, leaving 14 bases between them. Germline lookup yields CDR1 SGHRS and CDR2 YFSETQ. The CDR3 nucleotides are TGCGCCAGCGGTGAGGCCCTAGGCACTGAAGCTTTCTTT. Translating it yields CASGEALGTEAFF.

Ten or more counts support this clonotype. This rearrangement joins TRBV7-3 to TRBJ2-1, with TRBD2 matching 7 bases. V was pared by 3 bases and J by 11 bases, with 10 bases of the junction left unmatched. The CDR3 covers 14 residues. Germline V CDR1 and CDR2: SGHTA, FQGTGA. The CDR3 DNA is TGTGCCAGCAGCTTGGCGGGGGAAAGCGGGAAGCAGTTCTTC. Its protein is CASSLAGESGKQFF.

This clonotype was counted many times. As DNA, the CDR3 is TGTGCCAGCAGCTTAGGAGGGGGCGACGAGCAGTACTTC. It specifies CASSLGGGDEQYF. The chain recombines TRBV7-9 with TRBJ2-7; 7 bases map to TRBD1. The ends lost 1 base at V and 5 bases at J; junction bases unmatched: 2. Germline loops: CDR1 SEHNR, CDR2 FQNEAQ (reference sequence). This CDR3 has 13 amino acids.

Remarks on this clonotype: The conserved closing phenylalanine or tryptophan is absent in this CDR3, likely reflecting a read error. The DNA is omitted, as the CDR3 cannot be located on it reliably, and the CDR3 follows TCRdb's listing. The chain employs TRBV9 and TRBJ2-2; no DNA check was done on the table's D call, TRBD2. CDR1 SGDLS and CDR2 YYNGEE come from the germline V gene. Both ends counted, the CDR3 spans 16 residues. CDR3 region: CASSVVVGQNTGERMS.

This clonotype was recorded many times. The V call is TRBV4-1, the J call TRBJ1-4, with 9 bases fitting TRBD1. V was pared by 1 base and J by 3 bases, with 3 bases of the junction left unmatched. The CDR3 has 16 residues. Germline-derived CDR1 and CDR2 are MGHRA and YSYEKL. The CDR3 DNA reads as TGCGCCAGCAGCCAAGCCCGACAGGGGGCTAATGAAAAACTGTTTTTT. Translated, it gives CASSQARQGANEKLFF.

This clonotype was observed at least ten times. V and J are TRBV29-1 and TRBJ2-7; D possibly corresponds to TRBD2 (6 bases). CDR3 length: 13 residues. CDR1 and CDR2 (germline): SQVTM, ANQGSEA. With 1 base removed from V and 6 bases from J, the gap between germline ends came to 13 bases. CDR3 sequence (DNA): TGCAGCGTTGAAGTAGCAGCGGGTCGCGAGCAGTACTTC. It codes for CSVEVAAGREQYF.

Concerning this clonotype itself: A much more abundant neighbour one base away suggests this may be a read error. The chain recombines TRBV5-1 with TRBJ2-5; 8 bases align to TRBD2. CDR3 length: 15 amino acids. Germline-derived CDR1 and CDR2 are SGHRS and YFSETQ. The CDR3 loop reads CASSLWTSSQGTQYF. CDR3 bases: TGCGCCAGCAGCTTGTGGACTAGCAGCCAAGGGACCCAGTACTTC.

This clonotype showed up many times. The chain has TRBV19 and TRBJ2-1; D not certain. The CDR3 is 13 residues long. CDR1 and CDR2 from the germline V gene are LNHDA and SQIVND (reference sequence). V was shortened by 3 bases and J by 8 bases, with 11 bases between the two germline ends. This CDR3 is CASSIPAGYEQFF. For the CDR3, the DNA is TGTGCCAGTAGTATCCCCGCCGGTTATGAGCAGTTCTTC.

This clonotype was counted ten times or more. The rearrangement joins TRBV14 to TRBJ2-7; no clear D gene. Deletions cut 2 bases from V and 1 base from J, with 12 bases between. This CDR3 comprises 15 residues. Germline CDR1 and CDR2: SGHDN and FVKESK. The CDR3 sequence is CASSQIPSFSYEQYF. The CDR3 DNA follows: TGTGCCAGCAGCCAAATCCCAAGTTTTTCCTACGAGCAGTACTTC.

For this clonotype: Given a much more abundant clone one base away, this may be a read error. This chain connects TRBV5-6 to TRBJ1-5; D gene uncertain. Trimming left V 0 bases short and J 10 bases short, with 8 bases between. CDR1 is SGHDT and CDR2 is YYEEEE in the germline V gene. The CDR3 runs 12 residues. The chain's CDR3 is CASSLVWAPQHF. The CDR3 DNA reads TGTGCCAGCAGCTTGGTGTGGGCACCCCAGCATTTT.

In this sample, this clonotype turned up many times. The J gene is TRBJ2-7, the V gene TRBV6-1; 12 bases map to TRBD1. Trimming cost V 8 bases and J 7 bases; bases outside gene matches: 18. Germline-derived CDR1 and CDR2 are MNHNS and SASEGT. There are 17 residues in the CDR3. The CDR3 sequence is CASSQLVGTGGANEQYF. In DNA form, the CDR3 reads TGTGCCAGCTCACAGCTTGTCGGGACAGGGGGCGCGAATGAGCAGTACTTC.

The chain combines TRBV25-1 with TRBJ1-2, with D perhaps matching TRBD1 (6 bases). V lost 3 bases and J lost 5, with 10 bases in between. CDR1 and CDR2 (germline): MGHDK, SYGVNS. This CDR3 has 13 amino acids. CDR3 sequence reads: CASSEGAGYGYTF. The CDR3, as DNA: TGTGCCAGCAGTGAGGGGGCAGGATATGGCTACACCTTC.

This clonotype was seen repeatedly, ten times or more. V and J are TRBV30 and TRBJ2-7; D not certain. The ends were cut back, 0 bases at V and 2 bases at J, with 8 bases in the middle. This CDR3 contains 13 residues. Germline values: CDR1 GTSNPN, CDR2 SVGIG (reference sequence). The CDR3 sequence: CAWSVNGPYEQYF. Written as DNA, the CDR3 is TGTGCCTGGAGTGTAAACGGTCCCTACGAGCAGTACTTC.

The V gene is TRBV18, the J gene TRBJ2-2; 8 bases are shared with TRBD2. This CDR3 is 14 amino acids long. The V segment lost 8 bases and the J segment 7 bases; nucleotides outside the gene matches: 9. Germline V gives CDR1 KGHSH, CDR2 LQKENI. CDR3 DNA: TGTGCCAGCCCTAAACGGGAGGGTCACGGGGAGCTGTTTTTT. As protein: CASPKREGHGELFF. Full variable domain (remainder filled in from reference TRBV18 and TRBJ2-2): NAGVMQNPRHLVRRRGQEARLRCSPMKGHSHVYWYRQLPEEGLKFMVYLQKENIIDESGMPKERFSAEFPKEGPSILRIQQVVRGDSAAYFCASPKREGHGELFFGEGSRLTVL.

This clonotype was picked up many times. The chain combines TRBV19 with TRBJ1-5; perhaps TRBD1 as D (5 bases). The germline V gene encodes CDR1 LNHDA and CDR2 SQIVND (reference sequence). V was trimmed by 3 bases and J by 7 bases, leaving 13 bases between them. CDR3 length: 14 amino acids. The CDR3 loop is CASSIWGFGQPQHF. The CDR3 bases are TGTGCCAGTAGTATTTGGGGGTTTGGCCAGCCCCAGCATTTT.

CDR3 DNA: TGTGCCAGTCGAGCAGGGGGCGCGGGATACACCATATATTTT. Translation: CASRAGGAGYTIYF. The V and J genes are TRBV19 and TRBJ1-3, with 8 bases aligning to TRBD1. V was pared by 8 bases and J by 8 bases, with 11 bases of the junction left unmatched. Germline lookup yields CDR1 LNHDA and CDR2 SQIVND (reference sequence). This CDR3 comprises 14 residues.

Ten or more counts support this clonotype. The rearrangement joins TRBV30 to TRBJ2-3; no reliable D call. The CDR3 totals 13 residues. V was cut by 4 bases and J by 5 bases, with 13 bases left in between. CDR1 is GTSNPN, CDR2 SVGIG, per germline (reference sequence). In nucleotides, the CDR3 is TGTGCCTGGAACTTTAATGTGGGAGATACGCAGTATTTT. Its protein product is CAWNFNVGDTQYF.

This clonotype was detected many times. V and J are TRBV20-1 and TRBJ2-2; 7 nucleotides match TRBD2. The CDR3 runs 13 residues. Germline values: CDR1 DFQATT, CDR2 SNEGSKA (reference sequence). V shed 3 bases, J shed 6 bases, and the junction held 4 bases outside the gene matches. The CDR3, as DNA: TGCAGTGCTAGTCCTGGGGGGGCCGGGGAGCTGTTTTTT. Its protein is CSASPGGAGELFF.

The table lists this clonotype with a few counts. The chain has TRBV4-1 and TRBJ1-1, with a possible D match to TRBD1 (5 bases). Trimming took 5 bases from V and 5 from J, leaving 18 bases between them. The CDR3 runs 15 residues. Germline CDR1 and CDR2: MGHRA and YSYEKL. Here the CDR3 DNA reads TGCGCCAGCAGCGCGGTTGTCAGGGATCGGACTGAAGCTTTCTTT. Protein product: CASSAVVRDRTEAFF.

This clonotype occurred a few times. J is TRBJ1-2 and V is TRBV6-5; no clear D gene. This CDR3 has 16 amino acids. Germline V CDR1 and CDR2: MNHEY, SVGAGI. With 7 bases removed from V and 4 bases from J, the gap between germline ends came to 22 bases. The CDR3 spells CASKPVGRLRAYGYTF. CDR3 nucleotide sequence: TGTGCCAGCAAGCCGGTCGGGAGACTCCGGGCCTATGGCTACACCTTC.

This rearrangement joins TRBV20-1 to TRBJ2-4; 8 bases match TRBD1. The CDR3 length is 15 residues. Germline V gene data show CDR1 as DFQATT and CDR2 as SNEGSKA (reference sequence). V dropped 1 base and J dropped 8; count of bases not matched to a gene: 10. CDR3 sequence: CSARVKQGVVDIQYF. The CDR3, as DNA: TGCAGTGCTAGAGTAAAACAGGGGGTGGTTGACATTCAGTACTTC.

V and J are TRBV7-9 and TRBJ1-5; the D gene is possibly TRBD1 (6 bases). The germline CDR1 and CDR2 sequences are SEHNR and FQNEAQ (reference sequence). The CDR3 is 14 residues long. Trimming removed 5 bases from V and 6 bases from J, with 14 bases in between. The CDR3 DNA is TGTGCCAGCAGCCGGCGTCCAGGGGTTCAGCCCCAGCATTTT. Protein product: CASSRRPGVQPQHF. Full variable domain (outside the CDR3, taken from reference TRBV7-9 and TRBJ1-5): DTGVSQNPRHKITKRGQNVTFRCDPISEHNRLYWYRQTLGQGPEFLTYFQNEAQLEKSRLLSDRFSAERPKGSFSTLEIQRTEQGDSAMYLCASSRRPGVQPQHFGDGTRLSIL.

At least ten counts were recorded for this clonotype. The chain recombines TRBV15 with TRBJ2-3; 11 bases match TRBD2. The V and J ends lost 0 bases and 6 bases, in that order; junction bases with no gene match: 5. This CDR3 comprises 16 residues. CDR1 is LNHNV and CDR2 is YYDKDF in the germline V gene (reference sequence). The CDR3 protein is CATSRDPGTSGDTQYF. CDR3 bases: TGTGCCACCAGCAGAGATCCTGGGACTAGCGGTGATACGCAGTATTTT.

The gene calls are TRBV5-5 and TRBJ2-4; maybe TRBD2 (6 bases). Trimming removed 0 bases from V and 0 bases from J, with 10 bases in between. Germline values: CDR1 SGHKS, CDR2 YYEKEE (reference sequence). There are 16 residues in the CDR3. The CDR3 sequence is CASSLVAGIAKNIQYF. CDR3 DNA sequence: TGTGCCAGCAGCTTGGTGGCGGGAATAGCCAAAAACATTCAGTACTTC. Together with reference TRBV5-5 and TRBJ2-4, the CDR3 gives the full variable domain: DAGVTQSPTHLIKTRGQQVTLRCSPISGHKSVSWYQQVLGQGPQFIFQYYEKEERGRGNFPDRFSARQFPNYSSELNVNALLLGDSALYLCASSLVAGIAKNIQYFGAGTRLSVL.

In this sample, this clonotype turned up once. The V gene is TRBV7-9, the J gene TRBJ2-3; D is perhaps TRBD2 (6 bases). Germline CDR1 is SEHNR and CDR2 is FQNEAQ (reference sequence). The CDR3 totals 18 residues. V shed 4 bases and J shed 0 bases, with 20 bases lying between them. The CDR3 DNA sequence: TGTGCCAGCAGCTCTAGGGGCCGCTGGGGGACTAGCACAGATACGCAGTATTTT. This gives the protein CASSSRGRWGTSTDTQYF.

This clonotype was observed at least ten times. V gene TRBV29-1 combines with J gene TRBJ2-3; unclear D gene. The V gene lost 5 bases and the J gene lost 0 bases, with 12 bases spanning the gap. The CDR3 is made up of 14 amino acids. Per germline, CDR1 SQVTM and CDR2 ANQGSEA. The CDR3: CSVFEASSTDTQYF. In nucleotides, the CDR3 is TGCAGCGTTTTCGAGGCCTCTAGCACAGATACGCAGTATTTT.

The V call is TRBV10-3, the J call TRBJ2-3; the match to TRBD2 covers 7 bases. V was pared by 4 bases and J by 0 bases, with 10 bases of the junction left unmatched. This CDR3 comprises 17 residues. Germline V CDR1 and CDR2: ENHRY, SYGVKD. The CDR3 protein is CAISGCISGPSTDTQYF. The CDR3 coding sequence is TGTGCCATCAGTGGGTGCATTAGCGGGCCGAGCACAGATACGCAGTATTTT.